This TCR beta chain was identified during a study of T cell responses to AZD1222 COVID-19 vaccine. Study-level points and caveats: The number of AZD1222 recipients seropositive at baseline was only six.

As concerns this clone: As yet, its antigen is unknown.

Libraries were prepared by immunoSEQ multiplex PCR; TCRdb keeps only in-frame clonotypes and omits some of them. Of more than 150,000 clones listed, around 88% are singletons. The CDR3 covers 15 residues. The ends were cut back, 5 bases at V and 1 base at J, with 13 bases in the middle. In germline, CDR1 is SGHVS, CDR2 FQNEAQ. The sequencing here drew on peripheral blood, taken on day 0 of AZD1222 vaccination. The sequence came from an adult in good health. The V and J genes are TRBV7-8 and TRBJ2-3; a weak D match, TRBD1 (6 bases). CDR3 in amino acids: CASSLRQDRTDTQYF. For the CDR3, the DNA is TGTGCCAGCAGCCTCAGACAGGACCGCACAGATACGCAGTATTTT.